The next 9 T cell receptor beta chains were all read from a single sample in a study of T cells after yellow fever vaccination. Via MiXCR, TCRdb re-called the 5' RACE reads, giving one row per CDR3 protein. The sample yields some 300,000 distinct CDR3 sequences, 7% to 10% seen once. The material was PBMCs, obtained around 45 days after the first yellow fever vaccination. The origin of the receptors is a young man who received the YFV17D yellow fever vaccine.

V is TRBV29-1 and J is TRBJ2-1; 7 bases align to TRBD2. The germline gives CDR1 SQVTM, CDR2 ANQGSEA. The CDR3 extends over 13 amino acids. CDR3 coding DNA: TGCAGTAGCTGGGGAGGGGTAGGCAATGAGCAGTTCTTC. It yields the protein CSSWGGVGNEQFF.

The chain couples TRBV20-1 to TRBJ2-1; 9 nucleotides line up with TRBD2. This CDR3 contains 14 residues. V lost 6 bases, J lost 4 bases, and 7 bases stayed unmatched. CDR1 DFQATT and CDR2 SNEGSKA come from the germline V gene (reference sequence). CDR3 sequence: CSAPQRGDYNEQFF. The DNA of the CDR3 is TGCAGTGCCCCCCAGCGGGGGGATTACAATGAGCAGTTCTTC.

The chain carries TRBV20-1 and TRBJ1-1, with D unclear. Germline V CDR1 and CDR2: DFQATT, SNEGSKA (reference sequence). Trimming took 3 bases from V and 6 from J, leaving 5 bases between them. The length of the CDR3 is 10 residues. The CDR3 nucleotides read TGCAGTGCTAGTGGCGCTGAAGCTTTCTTT. Its translation: CSASGAEAFF.

V gene TRBV10-3 combines with J gene TRBJ2-1; D possibly corresponds to TRBD2 (7 bases). This CDR3 region has 17 residues. Germline values: CDR1 ENHRY, CDR2 SYGVKD. With 10 bases removed from V and 2 bases from J, the gap between germline ends came to 24 bases. The CDR3 sequence is CATIRGGLADAYNEQFF. CDR3 bases: TGTGCCACCATAAGGGGGGGATTAGCGGACGCCTACAATGAGCAGTTCTTC.

This clonotype was detected a few times. The chain joins TRBV5-1 to TRBJ2-1; D ambiguous. The CDR3 is made up of 13 amino acids. The germline CDR1 and CDR2 sequences are SGHRS and YFSETQ. V was clipped by 3 bases and J by 7 bases, with 11 bases between them. The CDR3 nucleotides are TGCGCCAGCAGCTCATCTTGGGCGAATGAGCAGTTCTTC. It specifies CASSSSWANEQFF.

The chain is built from TRBV29-1 and TRBJ1-2; D uncertain. From germline, CDR1 is SQVTM and CDR2 ANQGSEA. There are 14 residues in the CDR3. V shed 4 bases and J shed 3 bases, with 15 bases lying between them. This CDR3 is CSVVPRWMDYGYTF. CDR3 in DNA: TGCAGCGTTGTTCCAAGGTGGATGGACTATGGCTACACCTTC.

The chain couples TRBV7-2 to TRBJ2-7; 8 bases are shared with TRBD2. Losses at the gene ends were 1 base for V and 3 bases for J; bases not matched to a gene: 11. Germline values: CDR1 SGHTA, CDR2 FQGNSA. This CDR3 has 17 residues. For the CDR3, the DNA is TGTGCCAGCAGCTTAGTCCCGGGACTAGTAGTCGGCTACGAGCAGTACTTC. It specifies CASSLVPGLVVGYEQYF.

This clonotype occurred a few times. The rearrangement links TRBV20-1 to TRBJ2-3, with D tentatively TRBD2 (6 bases). Trimming took off 0 bases at V and 4 bases at J, with 17 bases between the two ends. This CDR3 is 16 amino acids long. The germline CDR1 and CDR2 sequences are DFQATT and SNEGSKA (reference sequence). The CDR3 coding sequence is TGCAGTGCTAGAGATTGGGGCGGGGACTTCCCAGATACGCAGTATTTT. Amino acid sequence: CSARDWGGDFPDTQYF.

The CDR3 DNA is TGTGCCAGCAGCTTGGGCCCCACGGAGCGGGGGGGCCAAGAGACCCAGTACTTC. It yields the protein CASSLGPTERGGQETQYF. The chain uses TRBV5-4 and TRBJ2-5, with 10 nucleotides matching TRBD2. This CDR3 region has 18 residues. The germline V gene encodes CDR1 SGHNT and CDR2 YYREEE (reference sequence). Germline trimming cut 0 bases from V and 1 base from J; bases unmatched to any gene: 9.